Below, 8 T cell receptor beta chains from the same sample are listed, as sequenced in a study of T cells in Graves' hyperthyroidism and ophthalmopathy. The TCR beta CDR3 regions underwent amplification using RNA transcripts as the source. HTBI primers were the set used in a first-round RT-PCR of the TCR CDR3. TCRdb called the multiplex PCR reads again in MiXCR, with one record for every CDR3 protein. The sample includes 640,000 or so distinct CDR3 sequences, roughly 15% of them seen just once. The specimen sequenced was blood. The receptors originated from a woman in her thirties or forties with Graves' ophthalmopathy.

This clonotype was counted ten times or more. The chain employs TRBV27 and TRBJ1-3, with TRBD1 matching 9 bases. The V and J ends lost 8 bases and 3 bases, in that order; junction bases with no gene match: 8. Germline V lookup: CDR1 MNHEY, CDR2 SMNVEV (reference sequence). The CDR3 length is 15 residues. Written as DNA, the CDR3 is TGTGCCAGCGGACGGACAGGGGTAATTGGAAACACCATATATTTT. It is translated as CASGRTGVIGNTIYF.

The rearrangement joins TRBV28 to TRBJ2-2, with 11 bases aligning to TRBD1. Germline V gene data show CDR1 as MDHEN and CDR2 as SYDVKM. V trimming: 5 bases; J trimming: 6 bases; junction bases outside the gene matches: 5. This CDR3 is 15 amino acids long. CDR3 residues: CASSPGDRGSGELFF. The CDR3 DNA follows: TGTGCCAGCAGTCCCGGGGACAGGGGGTCCGGGGAGCTGTTTTTT.

Ten or more counts support this clonotype. This chain joins TRBV7-9 and TRBJ2-7; no clear D gene. The CDR3 runs to 14 residues. CDR1 is SEHNR, CDR2 FQNEAQ, per germline (reference sequence). Trimming took 4 bases from V and 6 from J, leaving 16 bases between them. This chain's CDR3 is CASSSTFLAPEQYF. The CDR3 DNA reads as TGTGCCAGCAGCTCGACTTTTCTTGCTCCCGAGCAGTACTTC. The whole variable domain, filled in from reference TRBV7-9 and TRBJ2-7, reads DTGVSQNPRHKITKRGQNVTFRCDPISEHNRLYWYRQTLGQGPEFLTYFQNEAQLEKSRLLSDRFSAERPKGSFSTLEIQRTEQGDSAMYLCASSSTFLAPEQYFGPGTRLTVT.

V and J are TRBV19 and TRBJ2-3; D call uncertain. V was clipped by 6 bases and J by 7 bases, with 23 bases between them. There are 16 residues in the CDR3. The germline V gene has CDR1 LNHDA and CDR2 SQIVND (reference sequence). The CDR3 nucleotides are TGTGCCAGTAGGGCCGGTACCGCAGGAGCTACATATACGCAGTATTTT. Translating it yields CASRAGTAGATYTQYF.

This clonotype was found many times. V and J are TRBV24-1 and TRBJ2-2; the D is unclear. Germline V gene lookup returns CDR1 KGHDR and CDR2 SFDVKD. Trimming removed 10 bases from V and 8 bases from J, with 16 bases in between. The CDR3 runs to 13 residues. Here the CDR3 reads CATKSSLTGELFF. CDR3 DNA sequence: TGTGCCACGAAGTCCTCGCTGACGGGGGAGCTGTTTTTT.

This clonotype showed up many times. This chain connects TRBV30 to TRBJ1-2; D remains unclear. Germline assignment: CDR1 GTSNPN and CDR2 SVGIG (reference sequence). The CDR3 length is 13 residues. Trimming pared 0 bases from V and 6 bases from J, leaving 11 bases between. In DNA form, the CDR3 reads TGTGCCTGGAGTGTACTAGGGATGGATGGCTACACCTTC. Amino acids: CAWSVLGMDGYTF.

The rearrangement uses TRBV6-2 or TRBV6-3 and TRBJ1-4; the D gene is possibly TRBD1 (5 bases). This CDR3 region has 14 residues. CDR1 and CDR2 from the germline V gene are MNHEY and SVGEGT. V was cut by 7 bases and J by 5 bases, with 14 bases left in between. The CDR3 DNA reads as TGTGCCAGCAAAGCTTGGGGGAACAATGAAAAACTGTTTTTT. Translating it yields CASKAWGNNEKLFF.

This clonotype was picked up many times. The gene calls are TRBV9 and TRBJ2-5, with TRBD1 matching over 7 bases. CDR1 and CDR2 (germline): SGDLS, YYNGEE. The CDR3 runs 14 residues. V was clipped by 4 bases and J by 2 bases; unmatched bases: 5. Here the CDR3 reads CASSTPGQQETQYF. Written as DNA, the CDR3 is TGTGCCAGCAGCACGCCGGGACAGCAAGAGACCCAGTACTTC.